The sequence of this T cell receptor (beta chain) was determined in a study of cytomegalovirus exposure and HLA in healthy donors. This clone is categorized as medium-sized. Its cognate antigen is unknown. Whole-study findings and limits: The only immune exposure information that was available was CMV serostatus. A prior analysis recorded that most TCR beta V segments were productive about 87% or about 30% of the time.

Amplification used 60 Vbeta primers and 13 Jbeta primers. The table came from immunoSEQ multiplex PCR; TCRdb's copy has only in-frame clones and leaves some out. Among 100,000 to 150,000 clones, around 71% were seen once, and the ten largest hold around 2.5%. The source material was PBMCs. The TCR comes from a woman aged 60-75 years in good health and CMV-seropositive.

The CDR3 sequence is CASSGGPGTVFGYTF. The CDR3, as DNA: TGCGCCAGCAGCGGCGGACCCGGGACAGTTTTTGGCTACACCTTC. The V call is TRBV5-1, the J call TRBJ1-2; TRBD1 matches 7 bases. This CDR3 contains 15 residues. CDR1 is SGHRS, CDR2 YFSETQ, per germline. The J segment lost 7 bases and the V segment lost 4 bases, leaving 13 bases of the junction unmatched. The full variable domain, with the rest looked up from reference TRBV5-1 and TRBJ1-2, is KAGVTQTPRYLIKTRGQQVTLSCSPISGHRSVSWYQQTPGQGLQFLFEYFSETQRNKGNFPGRFSGRQFSNSRSEMNVSTLELGDSALYLCASSGGPGTVFGYTFGSGTRLTVV.